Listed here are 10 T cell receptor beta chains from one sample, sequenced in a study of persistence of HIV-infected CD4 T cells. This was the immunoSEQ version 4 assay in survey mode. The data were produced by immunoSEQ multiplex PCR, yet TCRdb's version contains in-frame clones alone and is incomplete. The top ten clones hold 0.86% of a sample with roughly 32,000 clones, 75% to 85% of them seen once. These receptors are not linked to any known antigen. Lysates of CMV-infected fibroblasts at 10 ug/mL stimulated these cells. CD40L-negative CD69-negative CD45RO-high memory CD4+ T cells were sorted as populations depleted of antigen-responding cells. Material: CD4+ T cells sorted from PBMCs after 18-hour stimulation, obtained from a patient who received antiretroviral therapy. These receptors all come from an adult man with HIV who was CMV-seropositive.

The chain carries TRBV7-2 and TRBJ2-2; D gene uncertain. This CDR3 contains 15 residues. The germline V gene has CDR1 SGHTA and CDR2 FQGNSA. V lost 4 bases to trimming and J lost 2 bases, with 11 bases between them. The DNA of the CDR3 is TGTGCCAGCAGCTCTATAATGGGAAACACCGGGGAGCTGTTTTTT. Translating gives CASSSIMGNTGELFF. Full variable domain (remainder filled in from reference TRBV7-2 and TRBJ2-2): GAGVSQSPSNKVTEKGKDVELRCDPISGHTALYWYRQSLGQGLEFLIYFQGNSAPDKSGLPSDRFSAERTGGSVSTLTIQRTQQEDSAVYLCASSSIMGNTGELFFGEGSRLTVL.

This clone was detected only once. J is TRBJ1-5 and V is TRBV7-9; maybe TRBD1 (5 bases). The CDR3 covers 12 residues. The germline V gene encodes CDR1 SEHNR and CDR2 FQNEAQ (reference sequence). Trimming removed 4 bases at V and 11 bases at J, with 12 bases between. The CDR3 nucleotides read TGTGCCAGCAGCTCAGGGACCTCGGCCCAGCATTTT. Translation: CASSSGTSAQHF.

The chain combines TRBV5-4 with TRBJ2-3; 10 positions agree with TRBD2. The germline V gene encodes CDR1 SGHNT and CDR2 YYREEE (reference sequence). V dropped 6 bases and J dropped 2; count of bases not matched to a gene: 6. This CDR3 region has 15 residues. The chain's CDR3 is CASKLAGGNTDTQYF. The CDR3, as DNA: TGTGCCAGCAAATTAGCGGGGGGTAACACAGATACGCAGTATTTT.

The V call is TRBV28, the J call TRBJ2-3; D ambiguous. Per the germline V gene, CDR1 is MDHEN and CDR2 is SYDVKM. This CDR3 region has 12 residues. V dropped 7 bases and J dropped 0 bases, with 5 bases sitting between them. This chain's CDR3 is CASTISTDTQYF. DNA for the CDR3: TGTGCCAGCACTATAAGCACAGATACGCAGTATTTT.

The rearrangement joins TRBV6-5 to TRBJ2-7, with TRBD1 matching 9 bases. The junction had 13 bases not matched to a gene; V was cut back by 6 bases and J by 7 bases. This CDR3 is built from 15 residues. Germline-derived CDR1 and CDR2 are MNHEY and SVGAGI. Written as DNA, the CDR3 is TGTGCCAGCAGCCGTCCACCGGGACAGGGTCGGGAGCAGTACTTC. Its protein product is CASSRPPGQGREQYF.

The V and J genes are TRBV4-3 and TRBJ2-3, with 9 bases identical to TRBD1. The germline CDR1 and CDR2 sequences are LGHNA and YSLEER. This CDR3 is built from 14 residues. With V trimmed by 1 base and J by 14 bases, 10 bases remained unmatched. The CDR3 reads CASSQVLGGQGAYF. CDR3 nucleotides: TGCGCCAGCAGCCAAGTCTTAGGGGGACAGGGTGCGTATTTT.

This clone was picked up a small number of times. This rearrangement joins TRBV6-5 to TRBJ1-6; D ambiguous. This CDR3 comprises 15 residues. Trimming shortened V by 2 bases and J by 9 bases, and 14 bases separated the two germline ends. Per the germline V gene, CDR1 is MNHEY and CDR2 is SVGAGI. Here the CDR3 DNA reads TGTGCCAGCAGTTACACTCCCCAGCGAAGTTCACCCCTCCACTTT. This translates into CASSYTPQRSSPLHF.

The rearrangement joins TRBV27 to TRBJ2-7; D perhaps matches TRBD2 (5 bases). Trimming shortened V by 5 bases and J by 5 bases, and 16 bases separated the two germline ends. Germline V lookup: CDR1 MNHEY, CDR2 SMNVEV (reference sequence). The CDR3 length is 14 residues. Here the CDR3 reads CASSPRARGHEQYF. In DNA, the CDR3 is TGTGCCAGCAGTCCCCGAGCACGGGGTCACGAGCAGTACTTC.

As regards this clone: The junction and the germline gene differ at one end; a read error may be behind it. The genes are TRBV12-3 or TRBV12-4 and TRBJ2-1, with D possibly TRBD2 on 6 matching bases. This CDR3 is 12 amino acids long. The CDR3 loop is CASSLATVEQFF. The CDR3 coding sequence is TGTGCCAGCAGTCTAGCGACAGTTGAGCAGTTCTTC.

CDR3 sequence (DNA): TGTGCCAGCAGTAAGAGTCAAGAGAGACTGACAGGGGCTGAAGCTTTCTTT. Translated, it gives CASSKSQERLTGAEAFF. This chain links TRBV6-2 or TRBV6-3 with TRBJ1-1; 8 bases align to TRBD1. V lost 5 bases, J lost 6 bases, and 17 bases stayed unmatched. Germline CDR1 MNHEY, CDR2 SVGEGT. The CDR3 length is 17 residues.